The source of this TCR beta chain is a study of T cells in Graves' hyperthyroidism and ophthalmopathy. Findings and caveats of the study: Most expanded thyroid clonotypes above 0.001 recurred in blood.

Unmatched junction bases numbered 7, after V lost 5 bases and J lost 2 bases. The CDR3 covers 15 residues. Germline V gene sequence: CDR1 MDHEN, CDR2 SYDVKM. Each person with ophthalmopathy scored at least 3 on the Clinical Activity Score, reached NOSPECS grade 4 or higher, and had been ill under 3 months. Patients showing uncontrolled infection, other autoimmune disease, pregnancy or lactation were ineligible. In making diagnoses, clinical symptoms, serum thyroxine and TRAb, thyroid ultrasound and orbital computed tomography were all used. This clonotype was counted ten times or more. The antigen remains unidentified. TCR beta CDR3 region amplification was performed from RNA transcripts. RT-PCR in the first round (using the HTBI primer set) targeted the TCR CDR3. TCRdb independently ran MiXCR on the multiplex PCR reads; one entry per CDR3 protein. Of around 300,000 distinct CDR3 sequences in the sample, approximately 18% were seen once.

Sequenced sample: blood. This TCR was recovered from a man aged 45 to 65 with Graves' ophthalmopathy. The chain carries TRBV28 and TRBJ2-7; 9 nucleotides line up with TRBD1. CDR3 protein: CASSQPGQGAYEQYF. The CDR3 nucleotides read TGTGCCAGCAGTCAACCGGGACAGGGAGCCTACGAGCAGTACTTC.